These 13 T cell receptor beta chains were sequenced from one sample in a study of CD8 T cells in Susac syndrome. The RNA input was roughly 0.45 to 1 ug, and it was reverse transcribed with random hexamers. TCRdb analysed the immunoSEQ multiplex PCR reads with MiXCR anew, one entry per CDR3 protein. The table lists fewer than 90,000 distinct CDR3 sequences, 94% of them singletons. The specimen sequenced was CD8+ T cells from PBMCs. Receptors originate from a human donor with Susac syndrome.

As for this clonotype: At one end the junction does not follow the germline gene, possibly because of a read error. The gene calls are TRBV27 and TRBJ2-1; either TRBD1 or TRBD2 may fit D (6 bases each). The CDR3 has 14 residues. Germline values: CDR1 MNHEY, CDR2 SMNVEV (reference sequence). The CDR3 nucleotides read TGTGCCAGCGAGGTCCGAGGGGGGTTTTCGGGTGAGGTCTTC. Amino acids: CASEVRGGFSGEVF.

The CDR3 here is CASSILPGTENTGELFF. The CDR3 DNA follows: TGTGCCAGTAGTATTCTACCTGGGACAGAGAACACCGGGGAGCTGTTTTTT. The chain recombines TRBV19 with TRBJ2-2; 7 positions agree with TRBD1. This CDR3 region has 17 residues. The V segment lost 3 bases and the J segment 1 base; nucleotides outside the gene matches: 8. Per the germline V gene, CDR1 is LNHDA and CDR2 is SQIVND (reference sequence). The variable domain in full, completed from reference TRBV19 and TRBJ2-2, reads DGGITQSPKYLFRKEGQNVTLSCEQNLNHDAMYWYRQDPGQGLRLIYYSQIVNDFQKGDIAEGYSVSREKKESFPLTVTSAQKNPTAFYLCASSILPGTENTGELFFGEGSRLTVL.

V gene TRBV7-9 combines with J gene TRBJ1-4, with unresolved D. The ends were cut back, 7 bases at V and 5 bases at J, with 11 bases in the middle. The CDR3 extends over 13 amino acids. Germline V gene data show CDR1 as SEHNR and CDR2 as FQNEAQ (reference sequence). Here the CDR3 reads CASKRVGNEKLFF. The CDR3 bases are TGTGCCAGCAAAAGGGTCGGAAATGAAAAACTGTTTTTT.

The J gene is TRBJ1-6, the V gene TRBV5-6, with 10 bases fitting TRBD1. V gave up 1 base and J gave up 3 bases; unmatched junction bases: 7. The germline V gene has CDR1 SGHDT and CDR2 YYEEEE. The CDR3 totals 18 residues. The CDR3 sequence: CASSLFGQGELYNSPLHF. CDR3 coding DNA: TGTGCCAGCAGCTTGTTCGGACAGGGGGAACTCTATAATTCACCCCTCCACTTT.

V and J are TRBV19 and TRBJ1-1, with D possibly matching TRBD1 (6 bases). The CDR3 has 13 amino acids. The V and J ends lost 7 bases and 0 bases respectively, with 9 bases between them. CDR1 LNHDA and CDR2 SQIVND come from the germline V gene (reference sequence). CDR3 coding DNA: TGTGCCAGTACAGGGGTTATGAACACTGAAGCTTTCTTT. This translates into CASTGVMNTEAFF.

The V call is TRBV29-1, the J call TRBJ1-1; D gene uncertain. V lost 2 bases and J 5 bases, leaving 9 bases between the germline ends. CDR1 is SQVTM, CDR2 ANQGSEA, per germline. The length of the CDR3 is 12 residues. In nucleotides, the CDR3 is TGCAGCGTTGAACAGGATAGGACTGAAGCTTTCTTT. This codes for CSVEQDRTEAFF.

The chain couples TRBV29-1 to TRBJ2-1; no clear D. CDR1 and CDR2 from the germline V gene are SQVTM and ANQGSEA. Trimming took off 8 bases at V and 8 bases at J, with 7 bases between the two ends. The CDR3 consists of 9 residues. The CDR3 bases are TGCAGCCGGCGACATGAGCAGTTCTTC. It codes for CSRRHEQFF.

CDR3 DNA sequence: TGCAGCGTTTTGGGAGGCCTACAAGAGACCCAGTACTTC. Its protein is CSVLGGLQETQYF. The rearrangement links TRBV29-1 to TRBJ2-5, with D perhaps matching TRBD2 (6 bases). This CDR3 region has 13 residues. Germline CDR1 is SQVTM and CDR2 is ANQGSEA. V lost 5 bases and J 2 bases, leaving 12 bases between the germline ends.

The chain recombines TRBV27 with TRBJ2-7; perhaps TRBD1 as D (5 bases). This CDR3 region has 13 residues. Germline assignment: CDR1 MNHEY and CDR2 SMNVEV (reference sequence). Trimming removed 7 bases at V and 2 bases at J, with 12 bases between. CDR3 residues: CASKQTETYEQYF. The DNA for the CDR3 is TGTGCCAGCAAACAGACAGAAACCTACGAGCAGTACTTC.

This clonotype was seen just once. As DNA, the CDR3 is TGTGCCAGCAGTATGGACAGGGCCGAGCAGTACTTC. As protein: CASSMDRAEQYF. The chain has TRBV12-3 or TRBV12-4 and TRBJ2-7, with 8 bases aligning to TRBD1. The CDR3 is made up of 12 amino acids. V lost 5 bases to trimming and J lost 6 bases; unmatched junction nucleotides: 3.

The rearrangement joins TRBV27 to TRBJ1-2, with D possibly TRBD1 on 5 matching bases. Per the germline V gene, CDR1 is MNHEY and CDR2 is SMNVEV (reference sequence). Trimming shortened V by 4 bases and J by 4 bases, and 10 bases separated the two germline ends. This CDR3 is 13 amino acids long. This CDR3 reads CASSSGRAYGYTF. The CDR3 DNA is TGTGCCAGCAGTTCGGGCAGGGCCTATGGCTACACCTTC.

Here the CDR3 reads CASSEAYNEQFF. CDR3 in DNA: TGTGCCAGCAGTGAGGCGTACAATGAGCAGTTCTTC. The chain combines TRBV25-1 with TRBJ2-1; D gene unclear. Germline V CDR1 and CDR2: MGHDK, SYGVNS. V lost 3 bases, J lost 4 bases, and 4 bases lay in between. This CDR3 region has 12 residues.

This chain links TRBV7-9 with TRBJ2-7; 8 nucleotides match TRBD2. This CDR3 comprises 14 residues. In germline, CDR1 is SEHNR, CDR2 FQNEAQ (reference sequence). V lost 9 bases, J lost 2 bases, and 9 bases stayed unmatched. CDR3 bases: TGTGCCAGTAAAACCGGGGGGGAGACCTACGAGCAGTACTTC. This encodes CASKTGGETYEQYF.